This T cell receptor (beta chain) was documented in a study of PD-1 blockade in classical Hodgkin lymphoma. Study overall: Nivolumab dosed at 3 mg/kg went to patients intravenously every 2 weeks. Overall study results and limits: Patients who began taking nivolumab under 1 year after ASCT were left out. CD8+ TCR diversity did not rise significantly by C4D1, unlike CD4+. A reduction in baseline TCR diversity was reportedly seen in newly diagnosed patients relative to healthy donors.

The CDR3 sequence is 16 residues long. Trimming cost V 2 bases and J 0 bases; bases outside gene matches: 3. CDR1 SGHTA and CDR2 FQGNSA come from the germline V gene. Comments on this clone: Its specificity is unknown.

Profiled with immunoSEQ multiplex PCR; TCRdb holds only in-frame clones, not every one. The sample carries more than 45,000 clones, 73% recorded once. Brentuximab vedotin exposure varied, and every patient relapsed after autologous stem cell transplantation. The starting material was peripheral blood mononuclear cells (PBMCs), obtained at baseline. This receptor was obtained from a human donor with classical Hodgkin lymphoma. The chain recombines TRBV7-2 with TRBJ1-5; the match to TRBD1 covers 8 bases. CDR3 DNA sequence: TGTGCCAGCAGCTTAAGACAGGGGTTTAGCAATCAGCCCCAGCATTTT. Protein sequence: CASSLRQGFSNQPQHF.